The 19 T cell receptor beta chains given below trace back to one sample, sequenced in a study of blood T cell repertoires in COVID-19 (dated by TCRdb to 2018 to 2020). Receptors were amplified or captured by the immunoSEQ multiplex PCR assay. TCRdb carries this immuneACCESS record with in-frame sequences only. Its versions omit some clonotypes, under half of them owing to an unresolved V gene in the studies checked, with the rest unexplained. The sample contains some 85,000 clones, 80% of them found a single time. The leading ten clones occupy 19% of the sample. Sequencing input: peripheral blood. These receptors all stem from a woman aged 80 or older with acute or convalescent COVID-19.

V gene TRBV27 combines with J gene TRBJ2-4, with 8 positions matching TRBD1. The CDR3 runs 16 residues. Per the germline V gene, CDR1 is MNHEY and CDR2 is SMNVEV (reference sequence). The V segment lost 6 bases and the J segment 0 bases; nucleotides outside the gene matches: 7. CDR3 residues: CASSLRTGLAKNIQYF. The CDR3 DNA reads as TGTGCCAGCAGCCTCAGGACAGGGCTAGCCAAAAACATTCAGTACTTC.

The rearrangement uses TRBV7-6 and TRBJ1-6; 10 bases fit TRBD1. The CDR3 has 15 residues. Germline V gene sequence: CDR1 SGHVS, CDR2 FNYEAQ. The V gene end was trimmed by 1 base and the J gene end by 6 bases; junction bases not matched to a gene: 0. The CDR3 nucleotides are TGTGCCAGCAGCTTAGGGGACAGGGGTAATTCACCCCTCCACTTT. It yields the protein CASSLGDRGNSPLHF.

The chain links TRBV24-1 to TRBJ2-5; 7 bases line up with TRBD1. CDR3 length: 16 residues. Germline V gene sequence: CDR1 KGHDR, CDR2 SFDVKD. V was clipped by 4 bases and J by 4 bases; unmatched bases: 11. CDR3 DNA: TGTGCCACCAGTGACCGAAGAGGGGGCGGGCTAGAGACCCAGTACTTC. This sequence encodes CATSDRRGGGLETQYF.

J is TRBJ2-1 and V is TRBV5-5; a weak D match, TRBD2 (5 bases). The CDR3 consists of 16 residues. The V end was cut by 4 bases, the J end by 0 bases, with 14 bases between. Germline V gives CDR1 SGHKS, CDR2 YYEKEE (reference sequence). CDR3 loop: CASSPVGLNSYNEQFF. The CDR3 DNA is TGTGCCAGCAGCCCAGTCGGACTGAACTCCTACAATGAGCAGTTCTTC.

The CDR3 bases are TGCGCCAGCAGCTTGCATATAAGGTTCGGGGAGACCCAGTACTTC. The encoded protein is CASSLHIRFGETQYF. V and J are TRBV5-1 and TRBJ2-5; D uncertain. The CDR3 is made up of 15 amino acids. Germline loops: CDR1 SGHRS, CDR2 YFSETQ. V shed 1 base and J shed 5 bases, with 15 bases lying between them.

V and J are TRBV7-9 and TRBJ2-7, with D possibly being TRBD1 (7 bases). The germline V and J ends were trimmed by 3 bases and 6 bases, with 12 bases remaining between them. Germline values: CDR1 SEHNR, CDR2 FQNEAQ (reference sequence). This CDR3 contains 13 residues. The CDR3 DNA reads as TGTGCCAGCAGCTTCAGGGGGGCGTCCGAGCAGTACTTC. This translates into CASSFRGASEQYF.

This sequence joins TRBV6-1 and TRBJ2-5; tentative D call: TRBD2 (5 bases). The CDR3 loop spans 15 amino acids. Trimming took 2 bases from V and 2 from J, leaving 12 bases between them. Germline CDR1 and CDR2: MNHNS and SASEGT. The CDR3: CASSEQRRPQETQYF. In DNA, the CDR3 is TGTGCCAGCAGTGAACAACGGAGGCCTCAAGAGACCCAGTACTTC.

The chain has TRBV5-1 and TRBJ2-6, with 8 bases matching TRBD1. V lost 3 bases and J lost 1; bases outside the gene matches: 3. The CDR3 is 16 amino acids. Germline V gene lookup returns CDR1 SGHRS and CDR2 YFSETQ. CDR3 bases: TGCGCCAGCAGCTCATACAGGGGGTCTGGGGCCAACGTCCTGACTTTC. Translation gives CASSSYRGSGANVLTF.

The genes are TRBV6-5 and TRBJ2-7, with 7 bases lining up with TRBD1. The CDR3 is 12 residues long. Germline V lookup: CDR1 MNHEY, CDR2 SVGAGI. V shed 10 bases, J shed 3 bases, and the junction held 6 bases outside the gene matches. The CDR3 coding sequence is TGTGCCACCAGACAGGGCCTCTACGAGCAGTACTTC. Amino acid sequence: CATRQGLYEQYF.

V usage is TRBV6-5 and J usage is TRBJ2-7; D is perhaps TRBD1 (5 bases). Germline CDR1 is MNHEY and CDR2 is SVGAGI. CDR3 size: 14 residues. Trimming took 5 bases from V and 3 from J, leaving 14 bases between them. CDR3 sequence reads: CASSPRWTNYEQYF. CDR3 sequence (DNA): TGTGCCAGCAGTCCCCGGTGGACAAACTACGAGCAGTACTTC.

This chain joins TRBV19 and TRBJ2-3; 9 bases map to TRBD2. CDR3 length: 14 residues. J lost 2 bases, V lost 5 bases, and 2 bases had no gene match. Germline V gene lookup returns CDR1 LNHDA and CDR2 SQIVND (reference sequence). The CDR3 region has the DNA TGTGCCAGTAGTCTAGCGGGGTCCACAGATACGCAGTATTTT. This gives the protein CASSLAGSTDTQYF.

The chain joins TRBV7-3 to TRBJ1-2; tentative D call: TRBD1 (6 bases). CDR1 and CDR2 from the germline V gene are SGHTA and FQGTGA. The CDR3 runs to 13 residues. V lost 3 bases and J 10 bases, leaving 15 bases between the germline ends. CDR3 nucleotide sequence: TGTGCCAGCAGCTTCCCTGGACAGACCCCCTACACCTTC. Translating gives CASSFPGQTPYTF.

The V gene is TRBV7-8, the J gene TRBJ2-7; maybe TRBD2 (5 bases). The V and J ends lost 5 bases and 6 bases respectively, with 20 bases between them. The CDR3 sequence is 15 residues long. Germline CDR1 reads SGHVS; CDR2 reads FQNEAQ. CDR3 protein: CASSPQGKLGGEQYF. Written as DNA, the CDR3 is TGTGCCAGCAGCCCTCAAGGGAAATTAGGAGGCGAGCAGTACTTC.

This clone was detected a few times. The chain links TRBV27 to TRBJ2-3; TRBD2 matches 7 bases. V trimming: 3 bases; J trimming: 3 bases; junction bases outside the gene matches: 0. The CDR3 spans 13 residues. Germline values: CDR1 MNHEY, CDR2 SMNVEV (reference sequence). CDR3 sequence reads: CASSLGGTDTQYF. In DNA form, the CDR3 reads TGTGCCAGCAGTTTGGGGGGGACAGATACGCAGTATTTT.

The V call is TRBV5-5, the J call TRBJ2-3; D ambiguous. Germline V CDR1 and CDR2: SGHKS, YYEKEE (reference sequence). Deletions cut 1 base from V and 0 bases from J, with 6 bases between. There are 14 residues in the CDR3. The CDR3 loop reads CASSLSWSTDTQYF. The DNA of the CDR3 is TGTGCCAGCAGCTTGAGCTGGAGCACAGATACGCAGTATTTT.

This chain links TRBV2 with TRBJ2-5, with a tentative D call TRBD1 (5 bases). The ends were cut back, 7 bases at V and 4 bases at J, with 16 bases in the middle. The germline V gene encodes CDR1 SNHLY and CDR2 FYNNEI. CDR3 length: 14 amino acids. The CDR3 sequence is CASTSSRVGETQYF. The CDR3 DNA sequence: TGTGCCAGCACCTCCAGCAGGGTGGGAGAGACCCAGTACTTC. Looking up the rest from reference TRBV2 and TRBJ2-5 gives the full variable domain: EPEVTQTPSHQVTQMGQEVILRCVPISNHLYFYWYRQILGQKVEFLVSFYNNEISEKSEIFDDQFSVERPDGSNFTLKIRSTKLEDSAMYFCASTSSRVGETQYFGPGTRLLVL.

V and J are TRBV5-8 and TRBJ2-2, with D hard to call. Per germline, CDR1 SGHTS and CDR2 YDEGEE. Trimming cost V 5 bases and J 4 bases, with 3 bases left between them. The CDR3 runs to 11 residues. The chain's CDR3 is CASRATGELFF. The DNA of the CDR3 is TGTGCCAGCAGGGCCACCGGGGAGCTGTTTTTT.

In this sample, this clone turned up a few times. The rearrangement uses TRBV4-1 and TRBJ1-2, with D tentatively TRBD1 (6 bases). Deletions cut 3 bases from V and 2 bases from J, with 13 bases between. CDR1 MGHRA and CDR2 YSYEKL come from the germline V gene. This CDR3 has 15 amino acids. CDR3 sequence reads: CASSHRGRDNYGYTF. For the CDR3, the DNA is TGCGCCAGCAGCCACAGGGGCCGGGACAACTATGGCTACACCTTC.

J is TRBJ2-1 and V is TRBV7-3; 9 nucleotides line up with TRBD1. The CDR3 has 15 residues. The germline V gene encodes CDR1 SGHTA and CDR2 FQGTGA. V was pared by 5 bases and J by 0 bases, with 2 bases of the junction left unmatched. CDR3 protein: CASSLDRGSYNEQFF. CDR3 bases: TGTGCCAGCAGCCTGGACAGGGGCTCCTACAATGAGCAGTTCTTC.